This T cell receptor (beta chain) was sequenced for a study of long-term antiretroviral therapy in people with HIV. General study results and limits: The study collected blood between the mid-2000s and the late 2010s, possibly under older ART regimens. Clones that had undergone expansion before ART dominated the repertoire at all time points. With ART, diversity went up but was still lower than in transplant donor controls.

The CDR3 spans 15 residues. Trimming took 0 bases from V and 5 from J, leaving 14 bases between them. The germline V gene encodes CDR1 SGHNT and CDR2 YYREEE (reference sequence). With respect to this clone: The antigen remains unidentified.

Survey-level immunoSEQ v3.0 assays were run. Repertoires were generated with immunoSEQ multiplex PCR, while TCRdb's copy carries only in-frame clones and drops some. The repertoire holds about 30,000 clones, with around 89% as singletons. Samples held about 0.95-10 million cryopreserved PBMC, and DNA extraction followed. The receptor was derived from a young woman with HIV. Sequences were derived from unsorted PBMCs, sampled 0.5 years after starting antiretroviral therapy. V gene TRBV5-4 combines with J gene TRBJ2-5, with TRBD2 as a possible D gene (5 bases). The CDR3 sequence: CASSLELGGSETQYF. CDR3 DNA sequence: TGTGCCAGCAGCTTGGAACTAGGAGGATCGGAGACCCAGTACTTC. The full variable domain, completed using reference TRBV5-4 and TRBJ2-5, is ETGVTQSPTHLIKTRGQQVTLRCSSQSGHNTVSWYQQALGQGPQFIFQYYREEENGRGNFPPRFSGLQFPNYSSELNVNALELDDSALYLCASSLELGGSETQYFGPGTRLLVL.